The 27 T cell receptor beta chains reported below all come from one sample, sequenced in a study of T cells in Graves' hyperthyroidism and ophthalmopathy. The source material, RNA transcripts, was used to amplify TCR beta CDR3 regions. The TCR CDR3 first-round RT-PCR relied on the HTBI primer set. TCRdb independently ran MiXCR on the multiplex PCR reads; one entry per CDR3 protein. The table has 500,000 to 550,000 distinct CDR3 sequences, about a fifth seen once. The material sequenced was blood. These receptors were obtained from a man between 18 and 29 years old with Graves' hyperthyroidism.

This clonotype has ten or more counts. The chain carries TRBV2 and TRBJ1-1, with no clear D. V was pared by 7 bases and J by 1 base, with 10 bases between. Per germline, CDR1 SNHLY and CDR2 FYNNEI. The CDR3 has 13 amino acids. The CDR3 nucleotides are TGTGCCAGCATCAGTCCCGGGAACACTGAAGCTTTCTTT. Encoded protein: CASISPGNTEAFF.

In this sample, this clonotype turned up many times. The gene calls are TRBV12-5 and TRBJ1-5; TRBD1 is a possible D gene (6 bases). CDR1 and CDR2 (germline): LGHNT, FRNRAP. This CDR3 has 15 residues. Trimming left V 0 bases short and J 3 bases short, with 9 bases between. CDR3 DNA: TGTGCTAGTGGTTTGGTTCGGGGGCTCAATCAGCCCCAGCATTTT. Its protein product is CASGLVRGLNQPQHF.

This clonotype was observed at least ten times. V and J are TRBV2 and TRBJ1-1, with D hard to call. The CDR3 is made up of 12 amino acids. Germline loops: CDR1 SNHLY, CDR2 FYNNEI. The germline V and J ends were trimmed by 3 bases and 7 bases, with 9 bases remaining between them. CDR3 DNA sequence: TGTGCCAGCAGTGAGGATCAGAGTGAAGCTTTCTTT. This codes for CASSEDQSEAFF.

The rearrangement uses TRBV5-1 and TRBJ1-1, with TRBD1 matching 7 bases. The germline V gene has CDR1 SGHRS and CDR2 YFSETQ. Unmatched junction bases numbered 15, after V lost 3 bases and J lost 4 bases. CDR3 size: 17 residues. In DNA, the CDR3 is TGCGCCAGCAGCTCGGGGGCCGGACAGGCGGCACGCACTGAAGCTTTCTTT. Its translation: CASSSGAGQAARTEAFF.

This clonotype was counted many times. The CDR3 DNA is TGTGCCAGCAGACGCGATTCGGGGGAGGGCTACACCTTC. The encoded protein is CASRRDSGEGYTF. V and J are TRBV2 and TRBJ1-2, with D perhaps matching TRBD1 (5 bases). Germline assignment: CDR1 SNHLY and CDR2 FYNNEI. The ends were cut back, 6 bases at V and 8 bases at J, with 16 bases in the middle. The length of the CDR3 is 13 residues. Variable domain in full (rest from reference TRBV2 and TRBJ1-2): EPEVTQTPSHQVTQMGQEVILRCVPISNHLYFYWYRQILGQKVEFLVSFYNNEISEKSEIFDDQFSVERPDGSNFTLKIRSTKLEDSAMYFCASRRDSGEGYTFGSGTRLTVV.

This clonotype was picked up many times. Since a much larger clone is just one base distant, this may be a read error. The genes are TRBV12-3 or TRBV12-4 and TRBJ2-7, with D possibly TRBD2 on 6 matching bases. The CDR3 contains 14 residues. The CDR3 is CASSFGGTDYEQYF. The CDR3 DNA reads as TGTGCCAGCAGTTTCGGGGGTACCGATTACGAACAGTACTTC.

With regard to this clonotype: A much more abundant neighbour one base away suggests this may be a read error. The genes are TRBV4-1 and TRBJ1-2; D remains ambiguous. V was clipped by 4 bases and J by 4 bases, with 19 bases between them. From germline, CDR1 is MGHRA and CDR2 YSYEKL. The CDR3 is 16 amino acids. The CDR3, as DNA: TGCGCCAGCAGCCCCGCCCCTGGGTACGCTGGCTATGGCTACACCTTC. Translation gives CASSPAPGYAGYGYTF.

In this sample, this clonotype turned up many times. V gene TRBV7-9 combines with J gene TRBJ1-2, with TRBD1 matching 8 bases. This CDR3 has 15 amino acids. Germline trimming cut 3 bases from V and 3 bases from J; bases unmatched to any gene: 6. CDR1 is SEHNR, CDR2 FQNEAQ, per germline (reference sequence). CDR3 region: CASSLSDRVDYGYTF. For the CDR3, the DNA is TGTGCCAGCAGCTTGTCGGACAGGGTGGACTATGGCTACACCTTC.

The chain uses TRBV12-3 or TRBV12-4 and TRBJ2-5; 7 bases line up with TRBD2. V shed 4 bases and J 4 bases; nucleotides not matched to a gene: 6. The CDR3 runs to 14 residues. CDR3 residues: CASSSGLVGETQYF. The CDR3 region has the DNA TGTGCCAGCAGTTCCGGACTAGTTGGAGAGACCCAGTACTTC.

This clonotype was observed at least ten times. The chain employs TRBV30 and TRBJ1-2; D not certain. Trimming stripped 5 bases from V and 2 bases from J, with 15 bases between. Germline V CDR1 and CDR2: GTSNPN, SVGIG (reference sequence). CDR3 length: 14 amino acids. The CDR3 bases are TGTGCCTGGCTCAGGACGGAGGGAAACTATGGCTACACCTTC. This codes for CAWLRTEGNYGYTF.

V gene TRBV4-1 combines with J gene TRBJ2-7, with 10 bases that match TRBD1. The V gene end was trimmed by 5 bases and the J gene end by 3 bases; junction bases not matched to a gene: 7. This CDR3 comprises 15 residues. Germline V gene lookup returns CDR1 MGHRA and CDR2 YSYEKL. In DNA, the CDR3 is TGCGCCAGCAGCATAGGGGACAGGGGAAACTACGAGCAGTACTTC. This encodes CASSIGDRGNYEQYF.

This clonotype was seen repeatedly, ten times or more. The chain carries TRBV6-1 and TRBJ1-2; D unresolved. V lost 7 bases and J 4 bases, leaving 13 bases between the germline ends. CDR1 is MNHNS and CDR2 is SASEGT in the germline V gene. The CDR3 covers 13 residues. CDR3 coding DNA: TGTGCCAGCAATAAGGGTGCGGGCTATGGCTACACCTTC. Translated, it gives CASNKGAGYGYTF.

This chain links TRBV6-5 with TRBJ2-5, with D unresolved. Between the trimmed V and J ends, which lost 2 bases and 4 bases, there was a span of 11 bases. Per the germline V gene, CDR1 is MNHEY and CDR2 is SVGAGI. CDR3 size: 14 residues. The CDR3 DNA reads TGTGCCAGCAGTTACAAGCCCTACCTAGAGACCCAGTACTTC. Protein: CASSYKPYLETQYF.

Ten or more counts support this clonotype. The gene calls are TRBV6-5 and TRBJ1-6; D gene ambiguous. The CDR3 is 15 amino acids. Trimming pared 2 bases from V and 8 bases from J, leaving 13 bases between. Germline V gives CDR1 MNHEY, CDR2 SVGAGI. The CDR3 DNA reads as TGTGCCAGCAGTTACGTACCGGGGTTTCATTCACCCCTCCACTTT. Translated: CASSYVPGFHSPLHF.

There are many counts of this clonotype. J is TRBJ2-7 and V is TRBV7-2; 11 bases map to TRBD2. CDR1 and CDR2 from the germline V gene are SGHTA and FQGNSA. Trimming at V came to 4 bases and at J to 1 base, leaving 3 bases not matched to a gene. This CDR3 spans 15 amino acids. CDR3 loop: CASSSTSGASYEQYF. The CDR3 DNA follows: TGTGCCAGCAGCTCGACTAGCGGGGCATCCTACGAGCAGTACTTC.

This clonotype has at least ten counts. This chain uses TRBV2 with TRBJ1-1; no reliable D call. This CDR3 comprises 13 residues. Germline CDR1 reads SNHLY; CDR2 reads FYNNEI. V lost 1 base, J lost 5 bases, and 8 bases lay in between. The DNA for the CDR3 is TGTGCCAGCAGTGAAGTCAGGTGGACTGAAGCTTTCTTT. Protein: CASSEVRWTEAFF.

This clonotype was counted many times. V gene TRBV20-1 combines with J gene TRBJ2-7; 11 bases agree with TRBD1. The V segment lost 5 bases and the J segment 2 bases; nucleotides outside the gene matches: 5. The CDR3 runs to 14 residues. The germline gives CDR1 DFQATT, CDR2 SNEGSKA (reference sequence). CDR3 coding DNA: TGCAGTGCTCCGCCGGGACAGGGGGCCTACGAGCAGTACTTC. As protein: CSAPPGQGAYEQYF.

V is TRBV6-1 and J is TRBJ1-1; D might be TRBD1 (5 bases). CDR1 MNHNS and CDR2 SASEGT come from the germline V gene. This CDR3 is built from 13 residues. V lost 7 bases, J lost 4 bases, and 13 bases lay in between. The CDR3 region is CASKQAWATEAFF. CDR3 nucleotide sequence: TGTGCCAGCAAACAGGCTTGGGCCACTGAAGCTTTCTTT.

For the CDR3, the DNA is TGTGCCAGCAGTTACTCGATGGTAGCGGGGGGGCAAGAGACCCAGTACTTC. Translated, it gives CASSYSMVAGGQETQYF. The V gene is TRBV6-5, the J gene TRBJ2-5; 11 bases map to TRBD2. Per germline, CDR1 MNHEY and CDR2 SVGAGI. The CDR3 consists of 17 residues. V gave up 0 bases and J gave up 2 bases; unmatched junction bases: 5.

This clonotype appeared many times. The V call is TRBV12-3 or TRBV12-4, the J call TRBJ1-3, with a tentative D call TRBD1 (5 bases). The CDR3 loop spans 17 amino acids. Trimming stripped 7 bases from V and 0 bases from J, with 19 bases between. The CDR3 sequence: CASTLGVGRVSGNTIYF. The CDR3 region has the DNA TGTGCCAGCACCCTCGGTGTGGGCAGGGTCTCTGGAAACACCATATATTTT.

This clonotype was detected ten times or more. The chain combines TRBV6-4 with TRBJ1-3, with D hard to call. Germline V lookup: CDR1 MRHNA, CDR2 SNTAGT. Trimming stripped 3 bases from V and 0 bases from J, with 24 bases between. The CDR3 has 20 amino acids. This CDR3 is CASSDRAGRKQSSSGNTIYF. The CDR3 coding sequence is TGTGCCAGCAGTGATCGCGCAGGAAGGAAACAGAGTAGCTCTGGAAACACCATATATTTT.

Concerning this clonotype itself: One end of the junction does not line up with germline, which may come from a read error. The CDR3 DNA is TGTGCCACCAGTGTAGGGCCCGGGGATCTGTTTTTT. Translated, it gives CATSVGPGDLFF. The chain carries TRBV24-1 and TRBJ2-2; weak D call: TRBD2 (5 bases). The CDR3 extends over 12 amino acids. The germline CDR1 and CDR2 sequences are KGHDR and SFDVKD.

This clonotype was detected many times. This chain links TRBV20-1 with TRBJ2-5, with 12 bases aligning to TRBD1. Germline V lookup: CDR1 DFQATT, CDR2 SNEGSKA (reference sequence). Trimming took 7 bases from V and 5 from J; bases not matched to a gene: 11. The CDR3 totals 15 residues. The CDR3 loop reads CSGGGRDRGRETQYF. Here the CDR3 DNA reads TGCAGTGGGGGCGGCAGGGACAGGGGGCGTGAGACCCAGTACTTC.

This clonotype occurred many times. This sequence joins TRBV6-6 and TRBJ1-1; no clear D gene. The V end lost 2 bases, the J end lost 1 base, and 5 bases lay between the germline ends. The CDR3 length is 13 residues. CDR1 is MNHNY and CDR2 is SVGAGI in the germline V gene (reference sequence). CDR3 DNA: TGTGCCAGCAGTTACCCAGGGAACACTGAAGCTTTCTTT. Its translation is CASSYPGNTEAFF.

This clonotype was recorded many times. This chain joins TRBV12-3 or TRBV12-4 and TRBJ1-2; D perhaps matches TRBD1 (6 bases). V dropped 7 bases and J dropped 6 bases, with 15 bases sitting between them. The CDR3 covers 13 residues. The CDR3 protein is CASNGRGRDGYTF. The CDR3 nucleotides read TGTGCCAGCAACGGCAGGGGAAGGGATGGCTACACCTTC.

The chain carries TRBV28 and TRBJ2-7; weak D call: TRBD1 (6 bases). The V gene's germline CDR1 is MDHEN and CDR2 SYDVKM. The CDR3 runs to 16 residues. Trimming took off 5 bases at V and 2 bases at J, with 19 bases between the two ends. The CDR3 protein is CASSAVPGKGAYEQYF. CDR3 in DNA: TGTGCCAGCAGTGCAGTCCCCGGTAAGGGGGCCTACGAGCAGTACTTC.

The table lists this clonotype with many counts. This sequence joins TRBV20-1 and TRBJ1-2; D call uncertain. V lost 0 bases to trimming and J lost 0 bases, with 11 bases between them. The CDR3 loop spans 15 amino acids. Germline CDR1 DFQATT, CDR2 SNEGSKA (reference sequence). The CDR3 DNA follows: TGCAGTGCTAGAGATCGCGTCATAGCTAACTATGGCTACACCTTC. This gives the protein CSARDRVIANYGYTF.